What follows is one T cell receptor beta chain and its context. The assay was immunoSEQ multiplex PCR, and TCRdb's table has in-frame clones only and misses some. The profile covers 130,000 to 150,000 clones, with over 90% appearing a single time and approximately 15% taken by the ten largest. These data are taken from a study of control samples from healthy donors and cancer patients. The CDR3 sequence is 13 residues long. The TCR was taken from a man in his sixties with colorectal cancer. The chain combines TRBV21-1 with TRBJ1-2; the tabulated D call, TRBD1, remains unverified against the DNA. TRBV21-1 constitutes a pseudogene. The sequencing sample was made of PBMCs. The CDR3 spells CASSVGDRDGYTF. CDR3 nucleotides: TGTGCCAGCAGCGTTGGGGACAGGGATGGCTACACCTTC.